This TCR beta chain was obtained from a study of regulatory T cells in long-lasting Graves disease. Building of the TCR beta libraries involved iRepertoire HTBI primers and Arm-PCR of CDR3 regions. TCRdb independently ran MiXCR on the multiplex PCR reads; one entry per CDR3 protein. The sample has 400,000 to 500,000 distinct CDR3 sequences; around 16% are singletons. Time point noted: newly diagnosed GD, antithyroid drugs for less than 3 months. Researchers made the TCR library from RNA that was extracted from PBMCs. A further study also used this sample, focusing on T cells in Graves' hyperthyroidism and ophthalmopathy.

The sample in question was peripheral blood mononuclear cells (PBMCs), obtained at new diagnosis, from a patient treated with antithyroid drugs. The sequence was obtained from a woman between 40 and 55 years old with Graves disease.

The CDR3 is CASSGDRTYNEQFF. CDR3 nucleotides: TGTGCCAGCAGCGGGGACAGGACCTACAATGAGCAGTTCTTC. V is TRBV6-1 and J is TRBJ2-1; 8 bases are a match to TRBD1. Unmatched junction bases numbered 3, after V lost 6 bases and J lost 2 bases. This CDR3 comprises 14 residues. Germline V gene sequence: CDR1 MNHNS, CDR2 SASEGT.